The T cell receptor beta chain described here comes from a study of blood T cell repertoires in COVID-19. In the authors' workflow: Cell counts per sample came from amplifying reference gene primers. The repertoire was sequenced with immunoSEQ multiplex PCR; TCRdb's copy has only in-frame clones and lacks some. That table is the source of V, J and clone size, and D and trimming were worked out from the DNA. The sample has 170,000 or so clones, approximately 86% seen once; the top ten hold 2.7%. Germline assignment: CDR1 MNHEY and CDR2 SVGAGI. V lost 6 bases to trimming and J lost 6 bases; unmatched junction nucleotides: 3. The CDR3 runs to 13 residues.

Sequenced sample: peripheral blood. This receptor was obtained from a man between 40 and 49 years old with active or convalescent COVID-19. The chain has TRBV6-5 and TRBJ2-3; 10 positions match TRBD1. The CDR3 loop reads CASRTGGEDTQYF. In DNA form, the CDR3 reads TGTGCCAGCAGGACAGGGGGCGAGGATACGCAGTATTTT.